The rows below give T cell receptor beta chains drawn from one sample of a study of cytomegalovirus exposure and HLA in healthy donors. Method: immunoSEQ multiplex PCR; TCRdb's copy keeps in-frame clones and lacks some. The sample holds roughly 200,000 clones, around 81% seen once. Sequenced sample: PBMCs. The source of these receptors is a man in his thirties or forties in good health and CMV-seronegative. Each CDR3 is given with its conserved first and last residue. A D gene is named only where the DNA matches it firmly. Clone size is stated in some rows and not others, as once, few, many or a class when expanded.

CASSLGTGDGELFF	TGTGCCAGCAGCTTGGGGACTGGGGACGGGGAGCTGTTTTTT	.	14	TRBJ2-2	TRBV11-3	few
CASSPGDQETQYF	TGCGCCAGCAGCCCCGGGGACCAAGAGACCCAGTACTTC	.	13	TRBJ2-5	TRBV5-1	.
CASSSTSGFSYEQYF	TGTGCCAGCAGTTCTACTAGCGGGTTCTCCTACGAGCAGTACTTC	TRBD2	15	TRBJ2-7	TRBV27	.
CASSLAGTGHTEAFF	TGCGCCAGCAGCTTGGCCGGGACAGGGCACACTGAAGCTTTCTTT	TRBD1	15	TRBJ1-1	TRBV5-1	.
CASNEEGALETQYF	TGTGCCAGCAATGAAGAGGGGGCTCTAGAGACCCAGTACTTC	TRBD1	14	TRBJ2-5	TRBV2	.
CASNLQGNQPQHF	TGTGCCAGCAACTTACAGGGCAATCAGCCCCAGCATTTT	.	13	TRBJ1-5	TRBV28	.
CASKRTANTGELFF	TGTGCCAGTAAACGGACAGCTAACACCGGGGAGCTGTTTTTT	.	14	TRBJ2-2	TRBV19	.
CASSHGGVNYGYTF	TGTGCCAGCAGCCATGGGGGGGTGAACTATGGCTACACCTTC	.	14	TRBJ1-2	TRBV6-6	.
CASSAYRDRGLGETQYF	TGTGCCAGCAGCGCATACCGGGACAGGGGGCTCGGTGAGACCCAGTACTTC	TRBD1	17	TRBJ2-5	TRBV9	few
CASSVGGSSGRNEQYF	TGTGCCAGCAGCGTAGGGGGTTCTAGCGGGAGGAACGAGCAGTACTTC	TRBD2	16	TRBJ2-7	TRBV9	.
CASSEAATYNEQFF	TGTGCCAGCAGTGAAGCTGCGACCTACAATGAGCAGTTCTTC	.	14	TRBJ2-1	TRBV2	.
CASSVNRGIVHTEAFF	TGCGCCAGCAGCGTGAACAGGGGTATCGTGCACACTGAAGCTTTCTTT	TRBD1	16	TRBJ1-1	TRBV5-1	.
CASSVAEWGGLGYNEQFF	TGTGCCAGCAGCGTAGCTGAGTGGGGGGGTCTTGGGTACAATGAGCAGTTCTTC	TRBD2	18	TRBJ2-1	TRBV9	.
CASSLGQDNTGELFF	TGTGCCAGCAGCTTAGGACAGGATAACACCGGGGAGCTGTTTTTT	.	15	TRBJ2-2	TRBV7-6	.
CSVEGLRGPYEQYF	TGCAGCGTTGAAGGCCTCCGAGGCCCCTACGAGCAGTACTTC	.	14	TRBJ2-7	TRBV29-1	.
CASSYGRGYEQYF	TGTGCCAGCAGTTACGGGAGGGGGTACGAGCAGTACTTC	TRBD2	13	TRBJ2-7	TRBV27	.